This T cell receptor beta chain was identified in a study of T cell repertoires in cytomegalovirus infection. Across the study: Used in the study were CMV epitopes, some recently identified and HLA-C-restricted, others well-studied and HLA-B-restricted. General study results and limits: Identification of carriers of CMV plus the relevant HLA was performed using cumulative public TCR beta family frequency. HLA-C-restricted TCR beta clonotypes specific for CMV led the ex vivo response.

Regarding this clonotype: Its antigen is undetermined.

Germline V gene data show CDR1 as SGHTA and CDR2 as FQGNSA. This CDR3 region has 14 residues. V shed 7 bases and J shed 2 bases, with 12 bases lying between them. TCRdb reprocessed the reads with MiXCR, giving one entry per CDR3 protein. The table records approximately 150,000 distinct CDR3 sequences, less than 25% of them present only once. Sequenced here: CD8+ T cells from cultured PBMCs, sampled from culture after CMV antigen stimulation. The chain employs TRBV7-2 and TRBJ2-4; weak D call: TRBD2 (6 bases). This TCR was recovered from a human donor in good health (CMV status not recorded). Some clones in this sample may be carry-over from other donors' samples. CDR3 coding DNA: TGTGCCAGCACCCTTAGCGGTACCAAAAACATTCAGTACTTC. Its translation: CASTLSGTKNIQYF. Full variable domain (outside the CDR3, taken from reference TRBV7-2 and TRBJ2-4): GAGVSQSPSNKVTEKGKDVELRCDPISGHTALYWYRQSLGQGLEFLIYFQGNSAPDKSGLPSDRFSAERTGGSVSTLTIQRTQQEDSAVYLCASTLSGTKNIQYFGAGTRLSVL.